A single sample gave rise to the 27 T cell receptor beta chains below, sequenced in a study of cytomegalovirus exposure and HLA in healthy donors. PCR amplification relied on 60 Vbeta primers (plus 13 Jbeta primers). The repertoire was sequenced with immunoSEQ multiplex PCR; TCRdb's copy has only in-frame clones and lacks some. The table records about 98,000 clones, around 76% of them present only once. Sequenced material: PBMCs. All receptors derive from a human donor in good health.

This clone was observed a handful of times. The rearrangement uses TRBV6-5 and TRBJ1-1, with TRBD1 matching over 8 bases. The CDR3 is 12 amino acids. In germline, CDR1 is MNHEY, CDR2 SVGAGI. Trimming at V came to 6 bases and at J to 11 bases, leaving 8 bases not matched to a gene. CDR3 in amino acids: CASRYRGEGAFF. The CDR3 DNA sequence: TGTGCCAGCAGGTACAGGGGGGAGGGGGCTTTCTTT.

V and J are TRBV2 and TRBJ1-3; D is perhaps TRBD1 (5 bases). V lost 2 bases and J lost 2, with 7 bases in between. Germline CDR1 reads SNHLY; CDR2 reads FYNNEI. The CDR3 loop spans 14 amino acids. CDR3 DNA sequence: TGTGCCAGCAGTGAACAAGGGGCTGGAAACACCATATATTTT. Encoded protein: CASSEQGAGNTIYF.

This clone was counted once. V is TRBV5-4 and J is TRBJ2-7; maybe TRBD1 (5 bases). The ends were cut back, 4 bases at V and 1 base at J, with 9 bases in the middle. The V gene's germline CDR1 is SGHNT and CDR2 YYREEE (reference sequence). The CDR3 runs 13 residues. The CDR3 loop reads CASSGRESYEQYF. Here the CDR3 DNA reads TGTGCCAGCAGCGGCAGGGAATCCTACGAGCAGTACTTC. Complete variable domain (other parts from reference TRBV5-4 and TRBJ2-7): ETGVTQSPTHLIKTRGQQVTLRCSSQSGHNTVSWYQQALGQGPQFIFQYYREEENGRGNFPPRFSGLQFPNYSSELNVNALELDDSALYLCASSGRESYEQYFGPGTRLTVT.

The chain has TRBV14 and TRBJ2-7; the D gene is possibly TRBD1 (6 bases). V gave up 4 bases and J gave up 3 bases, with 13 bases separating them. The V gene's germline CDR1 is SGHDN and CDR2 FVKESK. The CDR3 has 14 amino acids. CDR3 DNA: TGTGCCAGCAGCCTACAGAACAGGGTCTACGAGCAGTACTTC. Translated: CASSLQNRVYEQYF.

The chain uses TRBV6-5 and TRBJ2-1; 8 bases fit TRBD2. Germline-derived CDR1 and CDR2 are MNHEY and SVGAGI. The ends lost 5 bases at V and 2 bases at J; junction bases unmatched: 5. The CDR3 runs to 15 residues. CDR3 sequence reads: CASSTSGSAYNEQFF. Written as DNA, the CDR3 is TGTGCCAGCAGTACAAGCGGGAGCGCCTACAATGAGCAGTTCTTC.

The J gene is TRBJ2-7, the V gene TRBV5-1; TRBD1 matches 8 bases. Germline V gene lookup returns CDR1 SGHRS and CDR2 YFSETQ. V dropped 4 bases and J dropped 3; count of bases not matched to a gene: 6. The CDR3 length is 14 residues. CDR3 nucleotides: TGCGCCAGCAGCAAGACAGGGGCAAACTACGAGCAGTACTTC. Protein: CASSKTGANYEQYF. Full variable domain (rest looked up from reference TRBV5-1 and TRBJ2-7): KAGVTQTPRYLIKTRGQQVTLSCSPISGHRSVSWYQQTPGQGLQFLFEYFSETQRNKGNFPGRFSGRQFSNSRSEMNVSTLELGDSALYLCASSKTGANYEQYFGPGTRLTVT.

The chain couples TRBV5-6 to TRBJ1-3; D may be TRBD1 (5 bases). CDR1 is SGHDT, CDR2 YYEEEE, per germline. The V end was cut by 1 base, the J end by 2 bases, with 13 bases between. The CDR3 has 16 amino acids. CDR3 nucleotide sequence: TGTGCCAGCAGCTTGTTTATAGGGGCCCCTGGAAACACCATATATTTT. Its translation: CASSLFIGAPGNTIYF.

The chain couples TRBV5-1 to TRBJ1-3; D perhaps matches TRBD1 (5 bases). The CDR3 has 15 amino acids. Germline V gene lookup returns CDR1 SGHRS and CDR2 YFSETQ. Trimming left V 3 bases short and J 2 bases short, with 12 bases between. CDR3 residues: CASSSAGMPGNTIYF. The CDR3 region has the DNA TGCGCCAGCAGCTCCGCAGGGATGCCTGGAAACACCATATATTTT.

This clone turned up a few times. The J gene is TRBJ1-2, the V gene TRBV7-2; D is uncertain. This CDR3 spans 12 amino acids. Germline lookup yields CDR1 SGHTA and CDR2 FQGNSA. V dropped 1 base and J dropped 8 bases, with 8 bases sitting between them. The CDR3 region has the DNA TGTGCCAGCAGCTTAGTAGATGTCGGCTACACCTTC. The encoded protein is CASSLVDVGYTF. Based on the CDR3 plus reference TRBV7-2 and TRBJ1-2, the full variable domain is GAGVSQSPSNKVTEKGKDVELRCDPISGHTALYWYRQSLGQGLEFLIYFQGNSAPDKSGLPSDRFSAERTGGSVSTLTIQRTQQEDSAVYLCASSLVDVGYTFGSGTRLTVV.

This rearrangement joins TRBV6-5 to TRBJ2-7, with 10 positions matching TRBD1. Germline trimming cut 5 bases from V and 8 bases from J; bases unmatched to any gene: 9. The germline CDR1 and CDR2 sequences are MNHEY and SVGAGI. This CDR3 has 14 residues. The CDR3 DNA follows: TGTGCCAGCAGTCGACAGGGGGCGCAAAGTAAGCAGTACTTC. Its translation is CASSRQGAQSKQYF.

CDR3 sequence reads: CASSRTGIYGYTF. The CDR3 DNA follows: TGTGCCAGCAGCAGAACAGGGATCTATGGCTACACCTTC. The chain couples TRBV28 to TRBJ1-2, with D possibly TRBD1 on 6 matching bases. This CDR3 contains 13 residues. Germline V lookup: CDR1 MDHEN, CDR2 SYDVKM. The V and J ends lost 6 bases and 4 bases respectively, with 12 bases between them.

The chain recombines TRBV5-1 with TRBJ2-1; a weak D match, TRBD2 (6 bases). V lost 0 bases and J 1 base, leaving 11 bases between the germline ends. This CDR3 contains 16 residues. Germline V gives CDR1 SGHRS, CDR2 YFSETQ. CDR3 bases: TGCGCCAGCAGCTTGGGGCTAGCGCTGTCCTACAATGAGCAGTTCTTC. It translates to CASSLGLALSYNEQFF.

The CDR3 DNA is TGTGCCAGCAGCTTAGTGGGACATGATGGCTACACCTTC. It specifies CASSLVGHDGYTF. The V and J genes are TRBV7-9 and TRBJ1-2; TRBD1 is a possible D gene (6 bases). The length of the CDR3 is 13 residues. V was cut by 1 base and J by 6 bases, with 9 bases left in between. The germline gives CDR1 SEHNR, CDR2 FQNEAQ (reference sequence). Together with reference TRBV7-9 and TRBJ1-2, the CDR3 gives the full variable domain: DTGVSQNPRHKITKRGQNVTFRCDPISEHNRLYWYRQTLGQGPEFLTYFQNEAQLEKSRLLSDRFSAERPKGSFSTLEIQRTEQGDSAMYLCASSLVGHDGYTFGSGTRLTVV.

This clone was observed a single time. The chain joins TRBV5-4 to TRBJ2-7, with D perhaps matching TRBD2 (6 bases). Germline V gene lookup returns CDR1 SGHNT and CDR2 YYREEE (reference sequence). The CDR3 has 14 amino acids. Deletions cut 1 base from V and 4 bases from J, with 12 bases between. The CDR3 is CASSLSGSGYEQYF. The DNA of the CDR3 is TGTGCCAGCAGCTTGTCGGGAAGCGGGTACGAGCAGTACTTC. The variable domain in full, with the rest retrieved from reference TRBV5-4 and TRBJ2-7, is ETGVTQSPTHLIKTRGQQVTLRCSSQSGHNTVSWYQQALGQGPQFIFQYYREEENGRGNFPPRFSGLQFPNYSSELNVNALELDDSALYLCASSLSGSGYEQYFGPGTRLTVT.

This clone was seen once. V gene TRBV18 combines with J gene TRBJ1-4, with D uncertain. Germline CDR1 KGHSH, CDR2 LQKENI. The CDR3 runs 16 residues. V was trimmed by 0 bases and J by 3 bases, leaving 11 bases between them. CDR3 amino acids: CASSPPNRVSNEKLFF. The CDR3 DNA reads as TGTGCCAGCTCACCACCGAACAGAGTTTCTAATGAAAAACTGTTTTTT. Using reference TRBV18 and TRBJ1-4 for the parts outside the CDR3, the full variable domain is NAGVMQNPRHLVRRRGQEARLRCSPMKGHSHVYWYRQLPEEGLKFMVYLQKENIIDESGMPKERFSAEFPKEGPSILRIQQVVRGDSAAYFCASSPPNRVSNEKLFFGSGTQLSVL.

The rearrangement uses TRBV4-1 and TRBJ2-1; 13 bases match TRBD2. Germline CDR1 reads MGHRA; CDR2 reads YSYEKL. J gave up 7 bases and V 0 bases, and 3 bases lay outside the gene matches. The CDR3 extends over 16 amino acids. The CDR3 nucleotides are TGCGCCAGCAGCCAAGATACTAGCGGGGGGGCAAATGAGCAGTTCTTC. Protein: CASSQDTSGGANEQFF.

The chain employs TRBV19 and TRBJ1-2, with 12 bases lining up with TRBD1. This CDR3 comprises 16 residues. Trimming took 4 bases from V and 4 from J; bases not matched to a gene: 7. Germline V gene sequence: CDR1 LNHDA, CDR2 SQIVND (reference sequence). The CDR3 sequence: CASSSGGTGGSYGYTF. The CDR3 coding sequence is TGTGCCAGTAGTAGTGGGGGGACAGGGGGCAGCTATGGCTACACCTTC.

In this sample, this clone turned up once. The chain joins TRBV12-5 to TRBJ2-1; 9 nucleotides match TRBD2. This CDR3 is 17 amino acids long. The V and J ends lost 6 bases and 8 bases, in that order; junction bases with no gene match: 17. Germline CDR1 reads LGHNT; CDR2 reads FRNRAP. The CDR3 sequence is CASGLHTNAAGGDEQFF. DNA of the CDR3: TGTGCTAGTGGCTTACACACGAACGCAGCGGGAGGCGATGAGCAGTTCTTC.

The CDR3 coding sequence is TGTGCCAGCAGCAAAGAGATCCGCACAGATACGCAGTATTTT. This sequence encodes CASSKEIRTDTQYF. The chain links TRBV6-4 to TRBJ2-3, with D uncertain. In germline, CDR1 is MRHNA, CDR2 SNTAGT. The V end was cut by 6 bases, the J end by 1 base, with 11 bases between. The CDR3 contains 14 residues.

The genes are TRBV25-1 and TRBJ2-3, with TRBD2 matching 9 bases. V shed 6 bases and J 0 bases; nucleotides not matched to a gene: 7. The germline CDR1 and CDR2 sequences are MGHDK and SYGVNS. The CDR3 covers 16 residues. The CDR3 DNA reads TGTGCCAGCAGGGATAAAACTAGCGGGAGCACAGATACGCAGTATTTT. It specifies CASRDKTSGSTDTQYF.

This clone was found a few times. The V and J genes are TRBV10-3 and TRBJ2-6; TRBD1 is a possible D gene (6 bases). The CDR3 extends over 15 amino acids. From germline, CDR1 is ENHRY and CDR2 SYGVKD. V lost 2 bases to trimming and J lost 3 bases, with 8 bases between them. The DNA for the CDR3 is TGTGCCATCAGTGAGGGACAGCGTGGGGCCAACGTCCTGACTTTC. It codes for CAISEGQRGANVLTF.

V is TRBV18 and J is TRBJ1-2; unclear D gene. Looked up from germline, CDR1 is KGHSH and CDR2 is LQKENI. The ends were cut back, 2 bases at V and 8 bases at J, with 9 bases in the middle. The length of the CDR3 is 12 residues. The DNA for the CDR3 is TGTGCCAGCTCACCATCATCGCGGGGCTACACCTTC. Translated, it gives CASSPSSRGYTF.

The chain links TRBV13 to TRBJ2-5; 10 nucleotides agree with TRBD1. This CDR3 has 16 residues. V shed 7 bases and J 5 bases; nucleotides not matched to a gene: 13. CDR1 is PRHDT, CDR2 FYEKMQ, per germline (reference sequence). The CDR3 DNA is TGTGCCAGCACCCCCCCGGGACAGGGGCTTCAGGAGACCCAGTACTTC. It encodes CASTPPGQGLQETQYF. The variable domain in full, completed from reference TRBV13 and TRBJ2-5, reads AAGVIQSPRHLIKEKRETATLKCYPIPRHDTVYWYQQGPGQDPQFLISFYEKMQSDKGSIPDRFSAQQFSDYHSELNMSSLELGDSALYFCASTPPGQGLQETQYFGPGTRLLVL.

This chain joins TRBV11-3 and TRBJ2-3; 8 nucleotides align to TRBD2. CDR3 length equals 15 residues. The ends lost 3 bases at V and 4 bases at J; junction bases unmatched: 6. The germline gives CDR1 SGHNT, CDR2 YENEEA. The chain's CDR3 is CASSLGAGAPDTQYF. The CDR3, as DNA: TGTGCCAGCAGCTTGGGAGCGGGGGCCCCAGATACGCAGTATTTT.

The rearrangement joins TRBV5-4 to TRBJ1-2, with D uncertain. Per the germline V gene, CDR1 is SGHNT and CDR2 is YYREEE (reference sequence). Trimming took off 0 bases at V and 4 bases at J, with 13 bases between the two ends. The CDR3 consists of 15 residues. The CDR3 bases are TGTGCCAGCAGCTTGGGAAGGCAGGTCCGCTATGGCTACACCTTC. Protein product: CASSLGRQVRYGYTF.

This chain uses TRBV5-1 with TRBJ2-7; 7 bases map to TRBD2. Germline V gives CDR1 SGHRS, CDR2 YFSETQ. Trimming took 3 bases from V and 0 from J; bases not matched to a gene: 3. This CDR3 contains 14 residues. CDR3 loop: CASSSGGGSYEQYF. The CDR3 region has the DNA TGCGCCAGCAGCTCTGGGGGGGGCTCCTACGAGCAGTACTTC.

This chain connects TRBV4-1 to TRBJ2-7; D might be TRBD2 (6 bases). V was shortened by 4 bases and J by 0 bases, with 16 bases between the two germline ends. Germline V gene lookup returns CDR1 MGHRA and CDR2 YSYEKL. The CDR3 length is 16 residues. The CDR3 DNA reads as TGCGCCAGCAGCCTTGGAGGTGCGGGGAGCTCCTACGAGCAGTACTTC. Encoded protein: CASSLGGAGSSYEQYF.